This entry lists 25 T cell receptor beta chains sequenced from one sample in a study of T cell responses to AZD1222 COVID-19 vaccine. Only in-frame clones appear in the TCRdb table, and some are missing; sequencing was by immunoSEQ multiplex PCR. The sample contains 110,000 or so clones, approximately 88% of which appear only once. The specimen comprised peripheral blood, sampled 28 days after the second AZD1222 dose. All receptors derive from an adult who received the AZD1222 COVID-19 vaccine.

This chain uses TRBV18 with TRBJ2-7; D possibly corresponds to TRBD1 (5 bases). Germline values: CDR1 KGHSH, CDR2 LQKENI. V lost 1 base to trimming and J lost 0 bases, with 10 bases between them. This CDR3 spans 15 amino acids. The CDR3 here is CASSPQRQSSYEQYF. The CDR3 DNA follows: TGTGCCAGCTCACCACAGAGACAGAGCTCCTACGAGCAGTACTTC.

In DNA form, the CDR3 reads TGTGCCAGCAGTTCGGGCAGGGGGACCACTGAAGCTTTCTTT. Its translation is CASSSGRGTTEAFF. This chain uses TRBV6-5 with TRBJ1-1, with TRBD1 matching over 7 bases. This CDR3 is built from 14 residues. V dropped 4 bases and J dropped 4; count of bases not matched to a gene: 6. Germline assignment: CDR1 MNHEY and CDR2 SVGAGI.

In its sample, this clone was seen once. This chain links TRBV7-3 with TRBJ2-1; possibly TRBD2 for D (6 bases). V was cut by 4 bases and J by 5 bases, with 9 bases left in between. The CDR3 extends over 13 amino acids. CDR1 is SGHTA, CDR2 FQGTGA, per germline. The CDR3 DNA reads TGTGCCAGCAGCTGGACTACGAACAATGAGCAGTTCTTC. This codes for CASSWTTNNEQFF.

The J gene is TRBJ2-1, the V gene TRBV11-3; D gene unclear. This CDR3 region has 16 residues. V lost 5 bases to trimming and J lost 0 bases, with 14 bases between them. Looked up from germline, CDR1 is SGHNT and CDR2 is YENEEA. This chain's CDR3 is CASSRHPESSYNEQFF. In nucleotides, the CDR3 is TGTGCCAGCAGCCGACACCCGGAGAGCTCCTACAATGAGCAGTTCTTC.

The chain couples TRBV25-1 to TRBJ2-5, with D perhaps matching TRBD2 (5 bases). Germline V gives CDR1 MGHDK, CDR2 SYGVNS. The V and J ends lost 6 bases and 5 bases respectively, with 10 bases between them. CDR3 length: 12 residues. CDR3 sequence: CASREDRETQYF. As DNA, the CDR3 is TGTGCCAGCAGGGAGGACCGGGAGACCCAGTACTTC.

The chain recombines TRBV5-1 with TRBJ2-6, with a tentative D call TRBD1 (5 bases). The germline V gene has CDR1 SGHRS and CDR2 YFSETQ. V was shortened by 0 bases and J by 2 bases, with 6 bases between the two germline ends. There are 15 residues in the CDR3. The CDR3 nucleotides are TGCGCCAGCAGCTTGGACAGGACTGGGGCCAACGTCCTGACTTTC. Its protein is CASSLDRTGANVLTF.

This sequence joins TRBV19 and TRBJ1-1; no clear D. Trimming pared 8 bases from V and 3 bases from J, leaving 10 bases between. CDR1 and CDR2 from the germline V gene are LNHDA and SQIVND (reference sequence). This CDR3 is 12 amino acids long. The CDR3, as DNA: TGTGCCAGTGATGACACCTACACTGAAGCTTTCTTT. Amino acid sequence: CASDDTYTEAFF.

The CDR3 here is CASRPASGGEQYF. CDR3 coding DNA: TGTGCCAGCCGGCCAGCTTCTGGGGGCGAGCAGTACTTC. The J gene is TRBJ2-7, the V gene TRBV6-5; D is perhaps TRBD1 or TRBD2 (5 bases each). With 8 bases removed from V and 6 bases from J, the gap between germline ends came to 17 bases. Germline CDR1 is MNHEY and CDR2 is SVGAGI. This CDR3 contains 13 residues.

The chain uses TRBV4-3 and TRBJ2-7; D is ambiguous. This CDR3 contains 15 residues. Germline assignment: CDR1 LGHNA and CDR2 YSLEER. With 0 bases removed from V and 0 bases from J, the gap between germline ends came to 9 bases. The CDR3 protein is CASSQDRVGSYEQYF. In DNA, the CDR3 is TGCGCCAGCAGCCAAGATAGGGTGGGCTCCTACGAGCAGTACTTC.

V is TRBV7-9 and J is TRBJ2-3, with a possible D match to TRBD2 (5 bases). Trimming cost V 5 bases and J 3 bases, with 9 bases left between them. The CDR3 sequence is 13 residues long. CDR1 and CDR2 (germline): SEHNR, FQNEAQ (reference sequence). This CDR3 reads CASSLLGTDTQYF. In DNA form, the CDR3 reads TGTGCCAGCAGCCTACTAGGAACAGATACGCAGTATTTT.

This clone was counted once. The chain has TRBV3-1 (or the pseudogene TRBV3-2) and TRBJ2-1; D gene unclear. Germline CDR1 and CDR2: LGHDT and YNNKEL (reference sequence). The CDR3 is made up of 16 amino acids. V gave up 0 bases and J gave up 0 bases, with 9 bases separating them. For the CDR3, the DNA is TGTGCCAGCAGCCAAGACCCATTAGGCTCCTACAATGAGCAGTTCTTC. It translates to CASSQDPLGSYNEQFF.

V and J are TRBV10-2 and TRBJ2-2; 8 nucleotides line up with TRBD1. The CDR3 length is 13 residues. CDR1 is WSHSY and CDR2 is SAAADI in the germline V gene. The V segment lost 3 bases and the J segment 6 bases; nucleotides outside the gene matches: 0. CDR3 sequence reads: CASSEQGAGELFF. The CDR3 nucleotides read TGCGCCAGCAGTGAACAGGGGGCCGGGGAGCTGTTTTTT.

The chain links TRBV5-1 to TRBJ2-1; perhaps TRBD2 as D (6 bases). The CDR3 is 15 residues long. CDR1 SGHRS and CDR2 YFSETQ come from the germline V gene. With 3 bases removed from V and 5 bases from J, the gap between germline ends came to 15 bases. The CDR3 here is CASSSQAGPNNEQFF. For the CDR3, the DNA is TGCGCCAGCAGCTCCCAGGCGGGACCTAACAATGAGCAGTTCTTC.

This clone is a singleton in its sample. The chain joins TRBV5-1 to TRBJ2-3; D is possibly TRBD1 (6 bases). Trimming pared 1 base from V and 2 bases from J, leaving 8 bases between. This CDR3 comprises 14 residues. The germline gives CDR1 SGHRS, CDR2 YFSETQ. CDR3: CASSLSGVTDTQYF. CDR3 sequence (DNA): TGCGCCAGCAGCTTGTCAGGGGTCACAGATACGCAGTATTTT.

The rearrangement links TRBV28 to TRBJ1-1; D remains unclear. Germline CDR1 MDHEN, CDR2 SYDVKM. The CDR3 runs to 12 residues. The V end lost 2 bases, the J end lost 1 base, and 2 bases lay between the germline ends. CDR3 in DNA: TGTGCCAGCAGTTTACAGAACACTGAAGCTTTCTTT. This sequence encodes CASSLQNTEAFF.

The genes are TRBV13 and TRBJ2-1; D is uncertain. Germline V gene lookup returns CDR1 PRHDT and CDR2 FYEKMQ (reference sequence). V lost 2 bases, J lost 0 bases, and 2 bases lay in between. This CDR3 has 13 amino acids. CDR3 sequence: CASSLFSYNEQFF. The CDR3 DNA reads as TGTGCCAGCAGCTTATTCTCCTACAATGAGCAGTTCTTC.

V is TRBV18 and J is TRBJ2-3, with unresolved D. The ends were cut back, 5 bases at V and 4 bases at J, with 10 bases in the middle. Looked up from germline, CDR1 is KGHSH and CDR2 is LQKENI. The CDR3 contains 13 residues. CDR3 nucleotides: TGTGCCAGCTCAGCCTCGGGCCCAGATACGCAGTATTTT. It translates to CASSASGPDTQYF.

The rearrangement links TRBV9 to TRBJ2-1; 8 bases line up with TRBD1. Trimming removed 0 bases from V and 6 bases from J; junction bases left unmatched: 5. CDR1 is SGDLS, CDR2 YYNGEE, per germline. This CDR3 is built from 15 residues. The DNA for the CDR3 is TGTGCCAGCAGCGTAGGGGGACAGGAGTTCAATGAGCAGTTCTTC. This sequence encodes CASSVGGQEFNEQFF.

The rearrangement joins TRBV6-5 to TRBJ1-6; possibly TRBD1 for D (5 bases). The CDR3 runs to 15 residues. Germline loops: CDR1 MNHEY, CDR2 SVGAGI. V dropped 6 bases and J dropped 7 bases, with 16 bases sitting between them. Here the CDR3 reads CASRTVGTLNSPLHF. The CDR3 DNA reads TGTGCCAGCAGGACGGTCGGGACGCTCAATTCACCCCTCCACTTT.

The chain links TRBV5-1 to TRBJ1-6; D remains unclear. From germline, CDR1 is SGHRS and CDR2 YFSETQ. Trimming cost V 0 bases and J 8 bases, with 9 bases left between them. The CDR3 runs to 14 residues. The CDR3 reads CASSLGGIYSPLHF. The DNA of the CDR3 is TGCGCCAGCAGCTTGGGTGGGATCTATTCACCCCTCCACTTT.

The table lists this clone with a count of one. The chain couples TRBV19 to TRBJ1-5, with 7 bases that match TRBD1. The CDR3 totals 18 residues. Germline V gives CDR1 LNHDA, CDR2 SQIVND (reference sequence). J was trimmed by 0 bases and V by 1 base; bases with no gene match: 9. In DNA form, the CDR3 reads TGTGCCAGTAGTATAGGGGACAGTAGCCAGTATAGCAATCAGCCCCAGCATTTT. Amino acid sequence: CASSIGDSSQYSNQPQHF.

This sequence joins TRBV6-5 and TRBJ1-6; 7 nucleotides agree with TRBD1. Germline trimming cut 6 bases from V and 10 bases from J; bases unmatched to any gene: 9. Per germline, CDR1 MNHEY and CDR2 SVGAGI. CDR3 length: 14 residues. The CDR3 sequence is CASRRQGGESPLHF. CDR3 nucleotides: TGTGCCAGCAGAAGACAGGGTGGGGAATCACCCCTCCACTTT.

The CDR3 DNA sequence: TGTGCCATCAGTGAGGCGGGGGGGGACACCGGGGAGCTGTTTTTT. It encodes CAISEAGGDTGELFF. The V and J genes are TRBV10-3 and TRBJ2-2; 9 positions agree with TRBD2. This CDR3 comprises 15 residues. Germline V CDR1 and CDR2: ENHRY, SYGVKD. Trimming cost V 2 bases and J 3 bases; bases outside gene matches: 1.

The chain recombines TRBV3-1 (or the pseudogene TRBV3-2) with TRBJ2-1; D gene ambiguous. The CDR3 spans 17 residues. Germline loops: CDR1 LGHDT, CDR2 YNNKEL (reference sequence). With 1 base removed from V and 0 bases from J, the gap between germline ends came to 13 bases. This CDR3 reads CASSQARGQSSYNEQFF. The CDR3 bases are TGTGCCAGCAGCCAAGCGCGCGGCCAGAGCTCCTACAATGAGCAGTTCTTC.

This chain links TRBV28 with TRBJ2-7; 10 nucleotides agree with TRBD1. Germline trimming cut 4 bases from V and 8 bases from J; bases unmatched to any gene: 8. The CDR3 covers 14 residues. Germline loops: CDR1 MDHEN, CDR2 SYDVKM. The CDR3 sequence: CASSSQDRGLKQYF. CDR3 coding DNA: TGTGCCAGCAGTTCCCAAGACAGGGGGCTCAAGCAGTACTTC.